The present T cell receptor (beta chain) was sequenced within a study of spatial heterogeneity in lung cancer (dated by TCRdb to between 2018 and 2021). Turning to the overall study: Beta-chain transcripts were consistently detected in greater numbers than alpha-chain transcripts, which likely reflected higher beta-chain transcript abundance. In the raw uncorrected reads, each unique combination of TCR and UMI appeared on average more than ten times. In non-small cell lung cancer, the study quantitatively compared TCR alpha and beta repertoires across several tumor regions, matched nontumor lung, and blood. TCR repertoire features were related to nonsynonymous mutation counts determined by whole-exome sequencing of tumor tissue. At surgery, 200 or so tumor regions, 61 to 65 matched nontumor lung samples and 56 PBMC samples were TCR-sequenced for both alpha and beta chains.

CDR1 SGHTA and CDR2 FQGTGA are derived from the germline V gene. From its cysteine to its phenylalanine, the CDR3 spans 16 amino acids. Left in the record is the CDR3 DNA by itself, 48 bases read in frame from the first base. Germline trimming: 3 bases from V, 2 bases from J; junction bases outside gene matches: 8. This clonotype has a count of ten or more. It lacks a known antigen. There are no base qualities to consult, and no much larger clone falls within one base. The time point label on this specimen signifies: sample taken at primary tumor resection. Samples were obtained from about 69 patients with early-stage, untreated non-small cell lung cancer from the lung TRACERx cohort. TCR sequencing used whole RNA extracted from tumor and nontumor lung tissue, or from cryopreserved PBMC samples, without cell sorting. Only patients with enough RNA available from two or more tumor regions were chosen for TCR sequencing.

Overall results and qualifications from the work: Ubiquitous expanded tumor TCRs showed up in blood more often at tumor resection than at routine follow-up. Confirming at a functional level the hypothesis that regional TCRs recognize regional mutations was considered to require additional single-cell paired TCR alpha and beta sequencing.

The library came from 5' RACE. The reads were generated on a NextSeq 500. In the TCR library protocol, a unique molecular identifier was attached to each TCR cDNA molecule so that PCR and sequencing errors could be corrected. On the study's bioinformatics: TCR identification, UMI-based error correction and CDR3 extraction were performed with Decombinator tools. TCRs above a frequency of 2 per 1,000, corresponding to the top 1% of the tumor frequency distribution, were defined as expanded. Renyi diversity was computed with the R vegan package after each repertoire had been subsampled 100 times to 5,000 TCRs. To build CDR3 similarity networks, amino acid triplet string-kernel similarity was used, and CDR3s were connected when their pairwise similarity was above 0.82. Clones were called with MiXCR by TCRdb after fastp trimmed the public reads at Q25, and only in-frame beta chains were retained. Each CDR3 protein appears once, grouped with its most common genes and DNA. The V and J calls come from TCRdb's annotation, not from the publication. For this sample the table gives some 25,000 distinct CDR3 sequences, of which about 4.4% were detected only once. The top ten constitute about 5% of the sample.

This specimen was PBMCs, taken at surgery. This clonotype was obtained from a male donor with early-stage non-small cell lung cancer. This chain joins TRBV7-3 to TRBJ2-3; 7 of the junction bases match TRBD2. Here is the DNA: TGTGCCAGCAGCTTGAGACCCGGGAGGACCACAGATACGCAGTATTTT. This is translated as CASSLRPGRTTDTQYF.